A selection of T cell receptor beta chains follows, all from one sample in a study of T cells after yellow fever vaccination. TCRdb analysed the 5' RACE reads with MiXCR anew, one entry per CDR3 protein. Among 300,000 to 400,000 distinct CDR3 sequences listed, approximately 12% were seen once. The sequenced sample was CD4+ T cells sorted from PBMCs, obtained 15 days after the yellow fever booster vaccination. Source of these receptors: a man between 18 and 35 years old who received the YFV17D yellow fever vaccine. Each CDR3 is given with its conserved first and last residue. The D gene is left open where the match is weak. Expanded clones are given a class, and other clones once, few, many or no size at all.

. | TRBJ1-1 | TRBV5-1 | . | CASSSRGIEAFF | TGCGCCAGCAGCTCCCGGGGGATTGAAGCTTTCTTT
TRBD1 | TRBJ2-2 | TRBV4-3 | few | CASSQEPIRRGQGGELFF | TGCGCCAGCAGTCAAGAACCGATCCGCAGGGGGCAGGGCGGGGAGCTGTTTTTT
. | TRBJ2-7 | TRBV5-1 | . | CASSRIAGETYEQYF | TGCGCCAGCAGCCGGATCGCAGGGGAGACCTACGAGCAGTACTTC
. | TRBJ1-6 | TRBV5-6 | many | CASSLGLGGSPLHF | TGTGCCAGCAGCTTGGGTCTTGGGGGTTCACCCCTCCACTTT
. | TRBJ2-3 | TRBV19 | few | CASTRGDTQYF | TGTGCCAGTACCCGGGGAGATACGCAGTATTTT
. | TRBJ2-5 | TRBV5-6 | . | CASSFDPGLQGETQYF | TGTGCCAGCAGCTTTGACCCCGGGCTGCAAGGGGAGACCCAGTACTTC
. | TRBJ1-2 | TRBV7-9 | . | CASSFRTEYGYTF | TGTGCCAGCAGCTTTAGGACAGAATATGGCTACACCTTC
. | TRBJ1-2 | TRBV9 | few | CASSVRSQPIYGYTF | TGTGCCAGCAGCGTCCGCAGTCAGCCGATTTATGGCTACACCTTC
. | TRBJ1-1 | TRBV12-3/TRBV12-4 | few | CASSFKTTEAFF | TGTGCCAGCAGTTTCAAGACAACTGAAGCTTTCTTT
TRBD2 | TRBJ2-1 | TRBV30 | . | CAWSETSGLYNEQFF | TGTGCCTGGAGTGAAACTAGCGGGCTATACAATGAGCAGTTCTTC
TRBD2 | TRBJ2-5 | TRBV20-1 | . | CSARGASGDRGTQYF | TGCAGTGCTAGAGGGGCTAGCGGGGACCGGGGGACCCAGTACTTC
TRBD1 | TRBJ2-4 | TRBV5-1 | few | CASSIGTGDQNIQYF | TGCGCCAGCAGCATAGGGACAGGGGACCAAAACATTCAGTACTTC
. | TRBJ1-6 | TRBV5-6 | . | CASSQGRGAPLHF | TGTGCCAGCAGCCAAGGACGGGGAGCACCCCTCCACTTT
TRBD1 | TRBJ2-5 | TRBV5-1 | few | CASSLNGQGALETQYF | TGCGCCAGCAGCTTAAACGGTCAGGGGGCATTGGAGACCCAGTACTTC
. | TRBJ1-5 | TRBV3-1 | many | CASSQGEVWQPQHF | TGTGCCAGCAGCCAAGGGGAGGTCTGGCAGCCCCAGCATTTT
TRBD1 | TRBJ2-1 | TRBV27 | . | CASTLGQGSYNEQFF | TGTGCCAGCACCCTCGGACAGGGCTCTTACAATGAGCAGTTCTTC
. | TRBJ2-7 | TRBV3-1 | . | CASSRRSDRESEQYF | TGTGCCAGCAGTAGAAGGTCGGACCGTGAGTCCGAGCAGTACTTC
. | TRBJ1-5 | TRBV30 | . | CAWSSTLGNQPQHF | TGTGCCTGGAGTTCCACCCTGGGCAATCAGCCCCAGCATTTT
. | TRBJ2-2 | TRBV9 | . | CASSATTLGELFF | TGTGCCAGCAGCGCAACAACTCTAGGGGAGCTGTTTTTT
. | TRBJ1-2 | TRBV27 | . | CASSLRPQPANGYTF | TGTGCCAGCAGTTTACGTCCCCAGCCGGCGAATGGCTACACCTTC
TRBD1 | TRBJ2-1 | TRBV3-1 | few | CASSQEGPPRTGKDNEQFF | TGTGCCAGCAGCCAAGAAGGTCCTCCCCGGACAGGGAAGGATAATGAGCAGTTCTTC
TRBD1 | TRBJ1-3 | TRBV12-3/TRBV12-4 | many | CASTLQGAGNTIYF | TGTGCCAGCACTTTACAGGGGGCTGGAAACACCATATATTTT
TRBD2 | TRBJ2-2 | TRBV4-3 | few | CASSQEVLAGNTGELFF | TGCGCCAGCAGCCAAGAAGTCTTAGCGGGGAACACCGGGGAGCTGTTTTTT
TRBD2 | TRBJ2-7 | TRBV10-3 | few | CATRDYLRGQYF | TGTGCCACACGGGACTACCTGAGAGGGCAGTACTTC
. | TRBJ2-3 | TRBV7-2 | . | CASSLVGAVGRADTQYF | TGTGCCAGCAGCTTAGTAGGTGCTGTGGGCAGGGCCGATACGCAGTATTTT
. | TRBJ2-5 | TRBV7-3 | few | CASSPGVRGTQEETQYF | TGTGCCAGCAGCCCAGGGGTTCGGGGGACCCAAGAAGAGACCCAGTACTTC
. | TRBJ2-7 | TRBV7-2 | few | CASSLEGLSSYEQYF | TGTGCCAGCAGCTTAGAGGGGCTTTCCTCCTACGAGCAGTACTTC
TRBD1 | TRBJ1-3 | TRBV6-5 | . | CASQSGGSGNTIYF | TGTGCCAGCCAGTCAGGGGGGTCCGGAAACACCATATATTTT
. | TRBJ1-2 | TRBV4-3 | many | CASSQQVFNYGYTF | TGCGCCAGCAGCCAACAGGTTTTTAACTATGGCTACACCTTC
. | TRBJ2-3 | TRBV20-1 | . | CSARSPGGDTQYF | TGCAGTGCTAGGTCCCCCGGCGGGGATACGCAGTATTTT
. | TRBJ2-5 | TRBV20-1 | . | CSARDQQETQYF | TGCAGTGCTAGAGATCAGCAAGAGACCCAGTACTTC
. | TRBJ2-1 | TRBV7-9 | many | CASSFVGTPLYEQFF | TGTGCCAGCAGCTTCGTCGGAACCCCCCTCTATGAGCAGTTCTTC
. | TRBJ1-1 | TRBV4-2 | few | CASSPLQKNTEAFF | TGTGCCAGCAGCCCCCTCCAGAAAAACACTGAAGCTTTCTTT
. | TRBJ2-2 | TRBV7-3 | . | CASSLVAVPNTGELFF | TGTGCCAGCAGCTTGGTGGCAGTACCCAACACCGGGGAGCTGTTTTTT
. | TRBJ2-3 | TRBV27 | many | CASSLSQADTQYF | TGTGCCAGCAGTTTATCTCAGGCAGATACGCAGTATTTT
. | TRBJ2-5 | TRBV6-2/TRBV6-3 | few | CASGEFGTALERTQYF | TGTGCCAGCGGTGAGTTCGGGACGGCCCTGGAAAGAACCCAGTACTTC
TRBD1 | TRBJ2-3 | TRBV4-1 | . | CASSKTGRVDTQYF | TGCGCCAGCAGCAAGACAGGGCGGGTAGATACGCAGTATTTT
. | TRBJ2-3 | TRBV4-3 | . | CASSLRDPSTDTQYF | TGCGCCAGCAGCCTCCGGGACCCCAGCACAGATACGCAGTATTTT
. | TRBJ1-5 | TRBV12-3/TRBV12-4 | few | CASSLESQPQHF | TGTGCCAGCAGTTTGGAAAGTCAGCCCCAGCATTTT
. | TRBJ2-1 | TRBV7-2 | many | CASSPPGRSYNEQFF | TGTGCCAGCAGCCCCCCGGGTCGCTCCTACAATGAGCAGTTCTTC
. | TRBJ1-1 | TRBV5-1 | few | CASSYGAGNTEAFF | TGCGCCAGCAGCTATGGGGCGGGGAACACTGAAGCTTTCTTT
. | TRBJ2-5 | TRBV7-9 | many | CASSLIADQETQYF | TGTGCCAGCAGCCTAATAGCGGACCAAGAGACCCAGTACTTC